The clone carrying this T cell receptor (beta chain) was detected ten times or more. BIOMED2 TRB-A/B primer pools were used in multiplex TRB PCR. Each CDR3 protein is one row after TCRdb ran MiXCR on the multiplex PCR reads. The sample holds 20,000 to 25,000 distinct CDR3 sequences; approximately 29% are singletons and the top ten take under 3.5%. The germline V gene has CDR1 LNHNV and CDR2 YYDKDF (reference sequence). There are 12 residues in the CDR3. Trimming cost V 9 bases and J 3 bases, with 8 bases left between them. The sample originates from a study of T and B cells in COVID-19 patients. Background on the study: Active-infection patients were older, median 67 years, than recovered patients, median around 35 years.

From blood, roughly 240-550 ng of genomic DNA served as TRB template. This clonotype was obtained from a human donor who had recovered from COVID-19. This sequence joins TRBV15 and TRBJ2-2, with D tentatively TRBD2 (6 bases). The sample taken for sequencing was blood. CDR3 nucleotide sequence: TGTGCCACGGGGGGATACACCGGGGAGCTGTTTTTT. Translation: CATGGYTGELFF.